This T cell receptor beta chain was observed in a study of T cell responses to AZD1222 COVID-19 vaccine (dated by TCRdb to the early 2020s). Concerning the study at large: A total of approximately 230 trial participants underwent TCR sequencing, of whom about 210 received two doses of AZD1222 and roughly 25 received two doses of the MenACWY control vaccine. Trial participants were enrolled into age subgroups of 18-55, 56-69 and 70-plus years, which contained roughly 150, 30 and 60 TCR-sequenced participants, respectively. Overall study outcomes, separate from this receptor: Conclusions about previously exposed vaccinees are limited because only five to seven AZD1222 recipients were SARS-CoV-2 seropositive at baseline. The whole spike protein was spanned by vaccine-associated CD4 TCRs, and dominant responses were seen in regions 160-218 and 743-854. Because no day 14 peak-response samples were available, repertoires were characterized only after the peak T cell response. Reportedly, almost half of the unique spike-specific TCRs recognized epitopes lying outside the regions that are mutated in the B.1.351 and B.1.1.7 variants. Spike-specific TCR breadth and depth rose significantly after two AZD1222 doses compared with day 0 and with MenACWY recipients. The 56-69-year group was small, and its depth increase did not reach significance, likely because of low power. Most participants were white British and females outnumbered males, and the authors suggested that clonal diversity may have been underestimated.

The CDR3 regions of human TCRbeta chains were subjected to immunosequencing. Regarding the original processing steps: TCRs in the repertoires were matched against a reference library of SARS-CoV-2-specific TCRs that had been generated with the MIRA antigen-specificity platform. Breadth meant the fraction of unique TCRs that were SARS-CoV-2-associated, whereas depth meant the fraction of total T cells that were SARS-CoV-2-associated. Each spike-specific TCR was assigned to its reactive spike region and to a CD4 or CD8 class using the MIRA data. Log10-transformed breadth and depth values were compared by one-way ANOVA with Sidak's multiple comparisons tests. TCRdb mirrors the immuneACCESS table, restricted to in-frame sequences. Some clones are absent from its copies; in checked studies, under half trace to an unresolved V gene, and the reason for the others is unknown. V and J calls and clone size are those listed in that table; D and trimming were worked out from the DNA. The sample table holds about 120,000 clones, of which approximately 90% were seen once. 6% to 8.5% of the sample is in the top ten clones.

According to the study, the label for this sample's time point signals: about 28 days (+/-7) after the second vaccine dose. AZD1222 recipients given second doses at about 4 weeks or at about 12 weeks were pooled, since spike-specific TCR depth and breadth were not found to differ between the two schedules. The vaccinee samples were drawn from two UK trials, COV001 and COV002, one of which was a single-blind randomized controlled phase 2/3 trial testing AZD1222 (ChAdOx1 nCoV-19) in healthy adults. For TCRbeta chain sequencing, PBMC samples were collected from trial participants at day 0 and at day 28 after the second dose. The germline V gene specifies MNHEY as CDR1 and SVGAGI as CDR2. The V end loses 6 bases and the J end loses 1 base, and a stretch of 11 bases separates them. The CDR3 contains 14 residues, cysteine and phenylalanine counted. The sequence is cut down to CDR3 DNA, 42 bases in frame from base 1.

In regard to this clone: Its antigen is unknown. No quality values exist for individual bases; no much larger clone is one base distant.

The V and J segments used are TRBV6-5 and TRBJ2-3; the D region is possibly TRBD1 or TRBD2, each matching across 6 bases. The receptor's source is an adult who received the AZD1222 COVID-19 vaccine. The source was peripheral blood, collected 28 days after the second AZD1222 dose. The sequence in DNA is TGTGCCAGCAGCCACGGGGGCGGCACAGATACGCAGTATTTT. This is translated as CASSHGGGTDTQYF.